The 18 T cell receptor beta chains below all came from one sample that was sequenced in a study of blood T cell repertoires in COVID-19. Profiled with immunoSEQ multiplex PCR; TCRdb holds only in-frame clones, not every one. The data hold 30,000 to 35,000 clones, with 90% observed a single time. Sequencing was performed on peripheral blood. These receptors all stem from a human donor in a cohort sampled during active COVID-19.

The chain has TRBV6-6 and TRBJ1-5, with a weak D call TRBD1 (6 bases). V dropped 2 bases and J dropped 2 bases, with 13 bases sitting between them. This CDR3 is 16 amino acids long. CDR1 MNHNY and CDR2 SVGAGI come from the germline V gene (reference sequence). The CDR3 reads CASSYLGAGGNQPQHF. The CDR3 bases are TGTGCCAGCAGTTACCTTGGGGCAGGGGGCAATCAGCCCCAGCATTTT.

The chain links TRBV18 to TRBJ2-1, with 11 positions matching TRBD2. This CDR3 is built from 13 residues. Germline loops: CDR1 KGHSH, CDR2 LQKENI. V lost 5 bases and J lost 16; bases outside the gene matches: 10. The CDR3 spells CASSTKLAGACFF. The DNA of the CDR3 is TGTGCCAGCTCAACCAAACTAGCGGGAGCGTGCTTCTTC.

This chain links TRBV7-9 with TRBJ1-1; 11 positions match TRBD1. Germline values: CDR1 SEHNR, CDR2 FQNEAQ (reference sequence). The junction had 21 bases not matched to a gene; V was cut back by 4 bases and J by 11 bases. The CDR3 runs 18 residues. This CDR3 reads CASSSDWSLGTGGAGAFF. The CDR3 DNA reads as TGTGCCAGCAGCTCTGATTGGTCTCTCGGGACAGGGGGAGCGGGGGCTTTCTTT.

CDR3 DNA sequence: TGTGCCAGCAGTGTGGACAGGCTGGGGGATCAGCCCCAGCATTTT. Amino acids: CASSVDRLGDQPQHF. The V gene is TRBV28, the J gene TRBJ1-5, with 7 bases identical to TRBD1. CDR3 length: 15 residues. CDR1 and CDR2 from the germline V gene are MDHEN and SYDVKM. V shed 5 bases, J shed 5 bases, and the junction held 9 bases outside the gene matches.

CDR3 coding DNA: TGTGCCAGCAGCTTAGGGGGACTCTACGAGCAGTACTTC. This codes for CASSLGGLYEQYF. The V gene is TRBV7-9, the J gene TRBJ2-7, with a tentative D call TRBD2 (6 bases). Germline V gene sequence: CDR1 SEHNR, CDR2 FQNEAQ (reference sequence). There are 13 residues in the CDR3. Trimming left V 1 base short and J 3 bases short, with 7 bases between.

This clone appeared once. The chain combines TRBV9 with TRBJ2-1; D might be TRBD2 (5 bases). The V gene's germline CDR1 is SGDLS and CDR2 YYNGEE. Trimming pared 4 bases from V and 8 bases from J, leaving 19 bases between. The CDR3 spans 15 residues. The DNA for the CDR3 is TGTGCCAGCAGCAGACGGACTCACTCCGGTGATGAGCAGTTCTTC. Protein sequence: CASSRRTHSGDEQFF.

V is TRBV28 and J is TRBJ2-7; tentatively, D is TRBD2 (6 bases). V lost 11 bases and J 7 bases, leaving 21 bases between the germline ends. The germline V gene has CDR1 MDHEN and CDR2 SYDVKM. The CDR3 runs 13 residues. The CDR3 coding sequence is TGTGCCGCATGGGGACTGAGACGCGGGGAGCAGTACTTC. Its translation is CAAWGLRRGEQYF.

This chain links TRBV5-1 with TRBJ1-1; TRBD1 matches at 9 bases. Germline V gene sequence: CDR1 SGHRS, CDR2 YFSETQ. This CDR3 contains 14 residues. V lost 3 bases, J lost 1 base, and 1 base stayed unmatched. CDR3 sequence: CASSSGQGNTEAFF. CDR3 in DNA: TGCGCCAGCAGCTCGGGACAGGGGAACACTGAAGCTTTCTTT.

This chain uses TRBV5-1 with TRBJ2-7; D may be TRBD2 (7 bases). The length of the CDR3 is 14 residues. The V and J ends lost 6 bases and 5 bases respectively, with 18 bases between them. Germline V CDR1 and CDR2: SGHRS, YFSETQ. CDR3 sequence (DNA): TGCGCCAGCAATCCGGGGGGCCCCGTTGACGAGCAGTACTTC. Encoded protein: CASNPGGPVDEQYF.

The J gene is TRBJ2-5, the V gene TRBV4-3, with TRBD2 matching 10 bases. V was clipped by 3 bases and J by 5 bases; unmatched bases: 6. The CDR3 is made up of 15 amino acids. CDR1 and CDR2 (germline): LGHNA, YSLEER. CDR3 loop: CASSHATSGAETQYF. In DNA, the CDR3 is TGCGCCAGCAGCCATGCCACTAGCGGGGCCGAGACCCAGTACTTC.

This clone was detected once. This chain joins TRBV6-1 and TRBJ1-1; D is uncertain. The germline V gene has CDR1 MNHNS and CDR2 SASEGT. CDR3 length equals 14 residues. V was clipped by 4 bases and J by 2 bases, with 11 bases between them. The CDR3 protein is CASSGFSGNTEAFF. CDR3 nucleotide sequence: TGTGCCAGCAGTGGATTCTCGGGAAACACTGAAGCTTTCTTT.

The chain is built from TRBV19 and TRBJ2-3, with 7 bases matching TRBD2. CDR3 length: 14 amino acids. Germline V gene data show CDR1 as LNHDA and CDR2 as SQIVND (reference sequence). V shed 5 bases, J shed 6 bases, and the junction held 8 bases outside the gene matches. DNA of the CDR3: TGTGCCAGTAGTTGGCGGGAGCGGGCTGATACGCAGTATTTT. It is translated as CASSWRERADTQYF.

The rearrangement joins TRBV6-1 to TRBJ1-1; 7 bases line up with TRBD1. The CDR3 is 17 amino acids. Germline V CDR1 and CDR2: MNHNS, SASEGT. V was pared by 3 bases and J by 4 bases, with 14 bases of the junction left unmatched. CDR3 in amino acids: CASSDYPTGQVGTEAFF. Here the CDR3 DNA reads TGTGCCAGCAGTGACTACCCGACAGGGCAGGTAGGCACTGAAGCTTTCTTT.

The V call is TRBV27, the J call TRBJ1-4; 8 bases fit TRBD1. J was trimmed by 2 bases and V by 5 bases; bases with no gene match: 10. CDR3 length equals 17 residues. Germline V lookup: CDR1 MNHEY, CDR2 SMNVEV (reference sequence). CDR3 sequence: CASSVTGVLGTNEKLFF. DNA of the CDR3: TGTGCCAGCAGTGTGACAGGGGTTCTTGGGACTAATGAAAAACTGTTTTTT.

The rearrangement links TRBV27 to TRBJ2-7; D not certain. CDR1 MNHEY and CDR2 SMNVEV come from the germline V gene (reference sequence). Trimming took 5 bases from V and 0 from J, leaving 11 bases between them. There are 14 residues in the CDR3. The CDR3 sequence is CASSASVPSYEQYF. CDR3 sequence (DNA): TGTGCCAGCAGTGCTTCAGTTCCCTCCTACGAGCAGTACTTC.

The chain has TRBV20-1 and TRBJ2-7; D gene ambiguous. The germline gives CDR1 DFQATT, CDR2 SNEGSKA (reference sequence). Trimming took 3 bases from V and 2 from J, leaving 5 bases between them. This CDR3 has 11 amino acids. CDR3 coding DNA: TGCAGTGCTAGGTCAACCTACGAGCAGTACTTC. Its translation: CSARSTYEQYF.

The J gene is TRBJ2-5, the V gene TRBV19; 7 nucleotides agree with TRBD2. The junction had 2 bases not matched to a gene; V was cut back by 4 bases and J by 3 bases. This CDR3 has 13 residues. Germline CDR1 reads LNHDA; CDR2 reads SQIVND (reference sequence). CDR3 protein: CASSSREEETQYF. The CDR3 DNA reads as TGTGCCAGTAGTAGCCGGGAGGAAGAGACCCAGTACTTC.

The V call is TRBV3-1 (or the pseudogene TRBV3-2), the J call TRBJ2-3, with 7 bases lining up with TRBD2. This CDR3 is built from 18 residues. Trimming cost V 1 base and J 2 bases; bases outside gene matches: 12. Germline CDR1 and CDR2: LGHDT and YNNKEL (reference sequence). In nucleotides, the CDR3 is TGTGCCAGCAGCCAAGTCATGGGGGGAGGGAGTCACACAGATACGCAGTATTTT. Its translation is CASSQVMGGGSHTDTQYF.